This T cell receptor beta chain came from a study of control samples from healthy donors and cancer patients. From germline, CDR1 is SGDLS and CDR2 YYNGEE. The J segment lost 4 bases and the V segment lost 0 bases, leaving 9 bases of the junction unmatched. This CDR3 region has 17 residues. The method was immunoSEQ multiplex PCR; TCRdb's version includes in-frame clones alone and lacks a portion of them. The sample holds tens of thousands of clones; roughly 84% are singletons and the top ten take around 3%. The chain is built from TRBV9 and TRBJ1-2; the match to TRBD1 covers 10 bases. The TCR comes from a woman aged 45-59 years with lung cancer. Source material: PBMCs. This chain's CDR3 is CASSVDVGQGFAYGYTF. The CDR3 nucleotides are TGTGCCAGCAGCGTAGATGTGGGACAGGGGTTTGCCTATGGCTACACCTTC.